Shown below are 22 T cell receptor beta chains from a single sample sequenced in a study of tumor-infiltrating lymphocytes in primary liver carcinoma. For each extraction, RNA and DNA were obtained together from about 21-30 mg of unsorted bulk tissue. Priming with a constant-region primer yielded TCR beta cDNA from 400 to 550 ng total RNA. Libraries covering TCR beta were generated through three nested multiplex PCR rounds (using a slightly modified ARM-PCR). The first two PCR rounds used TRBV1-TRBV30 primers with a Cbeta primer, 10 cycles each. Via MiXCR, TCRdb re-called the multiplex PCR reads, giving one row per CDR3 protein. The sample carries tens of thousands of distinct CDR3 sequences, approximately 82% recorded once. The specimen sequenced was tumor-adjacent normal liver tissue. These receptors all come from a woman aged 25 to 45 with primary liver carcinoma and hepatitis B virus infection.

About this clonotype itself: At one boundary the junction diverges from the germline segment, which might be a read error. The chain is built from TRBV7-8 and TRBJ2-3, with D possibly TRBD2 on 7 matching bases. CDR3 length: 16 residues. From germline, CDR1 is SGHVS and CDR2 FQNEAQ. DNA for the CDR3: TGTGCCAGCAGCTTTGTAGTGGGAGGGAGGACAGAAACGCTGTATTTT. Encoded protein: CASSFVVGGRTETLYF.

The chain joins TRBV12-3 or TRBV12-4 to TRBJ2-3; the D is unclear. The CDR3 is 16 residues long. Trimming shortened V by 3 bases and J by 0 bases, and 13 bases separated the two germline ends. CDR3 loop: CASSLLRDSSTDTQYF. For the CDR3, the DNA is TGTGCCAGCAGTTTGCTGAGAGACTCTAGCACAGATACGCAGTATTTT.

This clonotype is classed as medium-sized. The chain links TRBV11-2 to TRBJ2-3, with D possibly matching TRBD2 (6 bases). Germline V gene sequence: CDR1 SGHAT, CDR2 FQNNGV. Trimming took 5 bases from V and 0 from J, leaving 15 bases between them. This CDR3 spans 16 amino acids. CDR3 amino acids: CASSARGALSTDTQYF. The CDR3, as DNA: TGTGCCAGCAGCGCACGCGGGGCTCTTAGCACAGATACGCAGTATTTT.

This clonotype was counted at least ten times. V usage is TRBV12-3 or TRBV12-4 and J usage is TRBJ2-3, with 7 bases aligning to TRBD2. The trim removed 5 bases at V and 6 bases at J, leaving 14 bases unmatched. The CDR3 has 16 residues. This CDR3 is CASSPLGEGPKDTQYF. DNA for the CDR3: TGTGCCAGCAGTCCCCTGGGGGAGGGCCCAAAGGATACGCAGTATTTT.

This clonotype has only a few counts. The chain links TRBV19 to TRBJ2-7; 10 bases are shared with TRBD2. The CDR3 totals 15 residues. CDR1 is LNHDA, CDR2 SQIVND, per germline (reference sequence). J lost 2 bases, V lost 3 bases, and 4 bases had no gene match. CDR3 sequence (DNA): TGTGCCAGTAGTATTCATACTAGCGGGGCCTACGAGCAGTACTTC. Translating it yields CASSIHTSGAYEQYF.

With regard to this clonotype: One end of the junction varies from germline; a read error may be responsible. The chain couples TRBV12-3 or TRBV12-4 to TRBJ2-5, with 8 nucleotides matching TRBD2. The CDR3 contains 15 residues. The CDR3 bases are TGTACCAGCACCCAGACTAGCGCCCTTGTTGAGAGCCAGTACTTC. Translating it yields CTSTQTSALVESQYF.

Remarks on this clonotype: The junction shows a germline mismatch at one end, possibly a read error. The J gene is TRBJ2-6, the V gene TRBV4-1; TRBD2 is a possible D gene (6 bases). The CDR3 length is 19 residues. Germline loops: CDR1 MGHRA, CDR2 YSYEKL. The CDR3, as DNA: TGCCCCAGCAGCCAAGTAACCGGGACGGACTACTCTGGGGCCAACGTCCTGACTTTC. This gives the protein CPSSQVTGTDYSGANVLTF.

With regard to this clonotype: Mismatch with germline at one junction end may stem from a read error. This chain links TRBV6-5 with TRBJ2-2, with TRBD2 matching over 9 bases. The CDR3 sequence is 16 residues long. The germline V gene encodes CDR1 MNHEY and CDR2 SVGAGI. In DNA form, the CDR3 reads TGTGTCAGCAGGTGGACTAGCGCCCGAGGCACTGGGGAGCTGTTTTTT. Residues: CVSRWTSARGTGELFF.

Concerning this clonotype: A much larger clone differs from this one at a single base, so this may be a read error. V and J are TRBV28 and TRBJ2-7, with 7 bases lining up with TRBD2. The CDR3 consists of 15 residues. The V and J ends lost 1 base and 5 bases, in that order; junction bases with no gene match: 8. Germline CDR1 MDHEN, CDR2 SYDVKM. CDR3 in amino acids: CASSLSPRGENEQYF. For the CDR3, the DNA is TGTGCCAGCAGTTTATCCCCACGGGGGGAAAACGAGCAGTACTTC.

Remarks on this clonotype: Because the CDR3 is missing its conserved closing phenylalanine or tryptophan, this is likely a read error. The genes are TRBV4-3 and TRBJ1-2; D uncertain. There are 14 residues in the CDR3. Germline assignment: CDR1 LGHNA and CDR2 YSLEER. CDR3 DNA: TGCGTCAGCAGCGCTGAGTTGGAGATCTATGGGTACACCTTG. Amino acids: CVSSAELEIYGYTL.

Worth noting for this clonotype: One end of the junction is discordant with germline, which a read error may explain. The chain employs TRBV11-2 and TRBJ2-3, with a possible D match to TRBD1 (5 bases). Germline V gene sequence: CDR1 SGHAT, CDR2 FQNNGV. The CDR3 runs to 17 residues. The CDR3 nucleotides are TGTGCCAGCAGCCATCGAGAGAGCGCGAGCCTCACAGGTACGCAGTATTTT. Translating it yields CASSHRESASLTGTQYF.

This chain joins TRBV6-2 or TRBV6-3 and TRBJ2-5, with a weak D call TRBD2 (6 bases). CDR1 MNHEY and CDR2 SVGEGT come from the germline V gene. This CDR3 comprises 13 residues. The CDR3 nucleotides read TGTGTCACCAGTTACCCTCGGGAGCAGACCCAGTACTTC. Its translation is CVTSYPREQTQYF.

The V gene is TRBV28, the J gene TRBJ1-1; D possibly corresponds to TRBD1 (5 bases). The CDR3 runs to 14 residues. Trimming took 4 bases from V and 6 from J, leaving 15 bases between them. From germline, CDR1 is MDHEN and CDR2 SYDVKM. The DNA for the CDR3 is TGTGCCAGCAGTTCGGACAAGGGAAGGGCTGAAGCTTTCTTT. Encoded protein: CASSSDKGRAEAFF.

This chain connects TRBV10-3 to TRBJ2-4; 11 bases line up with TRBD2. The germline V gene encodes CDR1 ENHRY and CDR2 SYGVKD. The CDR3 is made up of 21 amino acids. J gave up 5 bases and V 0 bases, and 18 bases lay outside the gene matches. CDR3 bases: TGTGCCATCAGTGAGTCGTCTTGGACTAGCGGGCCGACAACGGACCAAAACATTCAGTACTTC. Its translation is CAISESSWTSGPTTDQNIQYF.

This clonotype was detected many times. The rearrangement links TRBV4-2 to TRBJ2-1; 7 nucleotides line up with TRBD2. With 1 base clipped from V and 7 bases from J, the junction kept 13 bases outside the gene matches. Germline CDR1 is LGHNA and CDR2 is YNFKEQ. CDR3 size: 17 residues. The CDR3 DNA reads as TGTGCCAGCAGCCAAGGCCCCGTGGTAGCGGGTCAAAATGAGCAGTTCTTC. It encodes CASSQGPVVAGQNEQFF.

This clonotype has ten or more counts. This chain links TRBV28 with TRBJ2-7, with D maybe TRBD1 (5 bases). CDR3 length: 13 residues. Germline V lookup: CDR1 MDHEN, CDR2 SYDVKM. The germline V and J ends were trimmed by 3 bases and 2 bases, with 8 bases remaining between them. This CDR3 reads CASSFDSTYEQYF. The CDR3 coding sequence is TGTGCCAGCAGTTTTGACAGTACCTACGAGCAGTACTTC.

Remarks on this clonotype: The junction does not match germline at one end; this may be a read error. The genes are TRBV6-6 and TRBJ1-6; 11 positions agree with TRBD1. Per the germline V gene, CDR1 is MNHNY and CDR2 is SVGAGI (reference sequence). This CDR3 is 15 amino acids long. CDR3 region: CASSRGQGANSLLQF. CDR3 in DNA: TGTGCCAGCAGCAGAGGACAGGGGGCGAATTCACTCCTCCAATTT.

A remark on this clonotype: The junction shows a germline mismatch at one end, possibly a read error. The rearrangement links TRBV30 to TRBJ1-2; 7 bases agree with TRBD1. The CDR3 spans 14 residues. Per the germline V gene, CDR1 is GTSNPN and CDR2 is SVGIG (reference sequence). The DNA of the CDR3 is TGTGCCTGGGGAAACAGGGGCTCAGCGGGTGGCTATACCTTC. Translating it yields CAWGNRGSAGGYTF.

The V gene is TRBV7-8, the J gene TRBJ2-1; TRBD1 might be the D (6 bases). Germline values: CDR1 SGHVS, CDR2 FQNEAQ. The CDR3 spans 16 residues. Trimming stripped 4 bases from V and 14 bases from J, with 27 bases between. As DNA, the CDR3 is TGTGCCAGCAGCTCGCGTTGGGGGCGGAACTACAATGATGAGTTCTTC. Translation: CASSSRWGRNYNDEFF. Using reference TRBV7-8 and TRBJ2-1 for the parts outside the CDR3, the full variable domain is GAGVSQSPRYKVAKRGQDVALRCDPISGHVSLFWYQQALGQGPEFLTYFQNEAQLDKSGLPSDRFFAERPEGSVSTLKIQRTQQEDSAVYLCASSSRWGRNYNDEFFGPGTRLTVL.

Note on this clonotype: Being one base from a much bigger clone, this may be a read error. As the CDR3 is not closed by the conserved phenylalanine or tryptophan, this likely results from a read error. This sequence joins TRBV19 and TRBJ2-7; tentative D call: TRBD2 (5 bases). Per germline, CDR1 LNHDA and CDR2 SQIVND (reference sequence). The V end lost 6 bases, the J end lost 1 base, and 16 bases lay between the germline ends. This CDR3 is built from 15 residues. Here the CDR3 DNA reads TGTGCCAGTAGGGCCTCCGGGATTCAATCCTACGAGCAGTACCTC. Protein sequence: CASRASGIQSYEQYL.

On this clonotype: With a much larger clone just one base away, this may be a read error. The chain carries TRBV12-3 or TRBV12-4 and TRBJ2-2; D not resolved. The CDR3 spans 16 residues. Trimming left V 6 bases short and J 5 bases short, with 19 bases between. The CDR3 bases are TGTGCCAGCAGCCCTCTGACGAGACCCCCGACCGGGGAGCTGTTTTTT. The encoded protein is CASSPLTRPPTGELFF.

Notes on this clonotype: Germline is not matched at one junction end, which may reflect a read error. V is TRBV6-2 or TRBV6-3 and J is TRBJ2-7, with unresolved D. Germline CDR1 is MNHEY and CDR2 is SVGEGT. The CDR3 sequence is 11 residues long. The CDR3, as DNA: TGCGCCAGAAGTCAATTCTACGAGCAGTACTTC. Translating it yields CARSQFYEQYF.